This T cell receptor beta chain was identified in a study of T cell clones after liver transplantation. Across the study: Pre-transplant mixed lymphocyte reactions yielded third-party-reactive TCRbeta sequences as comparators for graft-donor-reactive sequences. Patients counted as tolerant after at least one year off all immunosuppression, enzymes not exceeding twice normal.

A remark on this clone: Antigen unknown.

Germline values: CDR1 LGHNT, CDR2 FRNRAP. The CDR3 has 15 residues. The ends were cut back, 1 base at V and 4 bases at J, with 13 bases in the middle. Assay used: immunoSEQ multiplex PCR; TCRdb lists only in-frame clones, some missing. Among around 60,000 clones, about two thirds were seen once, and the ten largest hold over 12%. Overall study findings and caveats: The donor-reactive repertoire was only partly measurable in two subjects, lacking donor cells. These preliminary findings come from unstandardized post-transplant sampling times.

The receptor was isolated from a human donor who received a liver transplant. The specimen was CD4+ T cells from blood, collected before liver transplant. This chain links TRBV12-5 with TRBJ1-1; D might be TRBD1 (6 bases). The CDR3 reads CASGLEQGRSTEAFF. DNA of the CDR3: TGTGCTAGTGGTTTGGAACAGGGTAGGAGCACTGAAGCTTTCTTT.